This T cell receptor beta chain was sequenced for a study of CD8+CD57+ T cells in acquired aplastic anemia. Genomic DNA constituted the template upon which TCR beta VDJ and CDR3 profiling was performed. TCRdb reanalysed the reads using MiXCR and keeps one entry per CDR3 protein. The sample carries 150,000 to 200,000 distinct CDR3 sequences, less than 60% recorded once. Flow cytometry had shown expanded CD8+CD57+ cells in the patients chosen for sequencing. Every one of the patients had aplastic anemia (severe, acquired). This clonotype originated in a human donor with aplastic anemia. Sequenced material: sorted CD4+, CD8+, or CD8+CD57+ T cells (not recorded which) from PBMCs.

The CDR3 is CASSDPGDRGPDGYTF. CDR3 bases: TGTGCCAGCAGTGACCCGGGGGACAGGGGGCCGGATGGCTACACCTTC. This sequence joins TRBV2 and TRBJ1-2; the match to TRBD1 covers 12 bases. Germline CDR1 is SNHLY and CDR2 is FYNNEI. The ends lost 3 bases at V and 6 bases at J; junction bases unmatched: 8. The CDR3 contains 16 residues.